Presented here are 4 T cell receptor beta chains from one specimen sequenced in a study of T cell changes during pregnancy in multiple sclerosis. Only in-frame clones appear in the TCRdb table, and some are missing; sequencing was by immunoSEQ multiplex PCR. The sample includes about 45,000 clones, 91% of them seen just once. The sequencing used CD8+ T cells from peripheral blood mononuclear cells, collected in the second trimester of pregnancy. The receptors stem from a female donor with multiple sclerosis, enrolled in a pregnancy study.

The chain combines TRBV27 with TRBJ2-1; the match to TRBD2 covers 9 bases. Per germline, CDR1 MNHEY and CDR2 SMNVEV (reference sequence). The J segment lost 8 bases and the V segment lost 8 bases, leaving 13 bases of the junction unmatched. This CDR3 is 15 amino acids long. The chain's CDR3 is CASGLGGGAFYEQFF. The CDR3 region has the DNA TGTGCCAGCGGTCTCGGCGGGGGGGCGTTCTATGAGCAGTTCTTC.

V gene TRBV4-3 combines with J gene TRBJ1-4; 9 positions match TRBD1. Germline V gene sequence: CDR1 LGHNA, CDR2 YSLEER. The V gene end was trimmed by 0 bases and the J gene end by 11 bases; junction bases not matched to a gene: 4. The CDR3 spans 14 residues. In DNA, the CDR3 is TGCGCCAGCAGCCAAGATACAGACAGGGGGAAACTGTTTTTT. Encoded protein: CASSQDTDRGKLFF.

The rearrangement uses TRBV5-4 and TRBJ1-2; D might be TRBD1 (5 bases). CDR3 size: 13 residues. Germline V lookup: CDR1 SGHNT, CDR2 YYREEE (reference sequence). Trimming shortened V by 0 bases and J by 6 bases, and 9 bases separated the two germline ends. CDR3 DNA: TGTGCCAGCAGCTTGGCAGGGCCCGATGGCTACACCTTC. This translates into CASSLAGPDGYTF.

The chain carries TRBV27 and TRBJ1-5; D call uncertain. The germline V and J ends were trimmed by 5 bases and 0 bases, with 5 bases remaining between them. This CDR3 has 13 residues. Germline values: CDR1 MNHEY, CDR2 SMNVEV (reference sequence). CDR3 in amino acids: CASSPYSNQPQHF. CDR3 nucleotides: TGTGCCAGCAGTCCTTATAGCAATCAGCCCCAGCATTTT.